These T cell receptor beta chains were read from a single sample in a study of response to subunit inactivated influenza vaccine. Each CDR3 protein is one row after TCRdb ran MiXCR on the RT-PCR reads. The table lists about 180,000 distinct CDR3 sequences, about 10% of them singletons. This sample comprised CD8+ T cells sorted from PBMCs, obtained roughly 24 months after vaccination. The origin of the receptors is a man between 50 and 70 years old who received an inactivated influenza vaccine. CDR3s include the opening cysteine and the closing phenylalanine or tryptophan. A D gene is named only where the DNA matches it firmly. Size is stated for part of the rows, as once, few or many counts, or as a class when the clone is expanded.

d_gene: -
abundance: -
j_gene: TRBJ2-1
v_gene: TRBV6-4
CDR3aa: CASSDSMESEQFF
CDR3nt: TGTGCCAGCAGTGACTCGATGGAGAGTGAGCAGTTCTTC

d_gene: TRBD1
abundance: few
j_gene: TRBJ1-5
v_gene: TRBV9
CDR3aa: CASSGQGSNQPQHF
CDR3nt: TGTGCCAGCAGCGGACAGGGTAGCAATCAGCCCCAGCATTTT

d_gene: -
abundance: -
j_gene: TRBJ2-7
v_gene: TRBV4-2
CDR3aa: CASSPALTYEQYF
CDR3nt: TGTGCCAGCAGCCCGGCACTTACCTACGAGCAGTACTTC

d_gene: -
abundance: few
j_gene: TRBJ1-6
v_gene: TRBV7-9
CDR3aa: CASSLDSPLHF
CDR3nt: TGTGCCAGCAGCTTAGATTCACCCCTCCACTTT

d_gene: TRBD1
abundance: many
j_gene: TRBJ1-1
v_gene: TRBV11-1
CDR3aa: CASSLPDRENTEAFF
CDR3nt: TGTGCCAGCAGCTTACCCGACAGGGAGAACACTGAAGCTTTCTTT

d_gene: TRBD2
abundance: few
j_gene: TRBJ2-1
v_gene: TRBV6-1
CDR3aa: CATVEVRRGGNNEQFF
CDR3nt: TGTGCCACCGTTGAAGTCCGGCGGGGGGGCAACAATGAGCAGTTCTTC

d_gene: TRBD2
abundance: -
j_gene: TRBJ2-7
v_gene: TRBV6-2/TRBV6-3
CDR3aa: CASEKRTSGFSYEQYF
CDR3nt: TGTGCCAGCGAAAAACGGACTAGCGGGTTTTCCTACGAGCAGTACTTC

d_gene: -
abundance: -
j_gene: TRBJ2-7
v_gene: TRBV5-6
CDR3aa: CASSPGIGSYEQYF
CDR3nt: TGTGCCAGCAGCCCTGGAATCGGGTCCTACGAGCAGTACTTC

d_gene: -
abundance: few
j_gene: TRBJ2-1
v_gene: TRBV7-9
CDR3aa: CASGPRQYNEQFF
CDR3nt: TGTGCCAGCGGCCCAAGACAGTACAATGAGCAGTTCTTC

d_gene: -
abundance: many
j_gene: TRBJ2-3
v_gene: TRBV12-3/TRBV12-4
CDR3aa: CASSPSADRDTQYF
CDR3nt: TGTGCCAGCAGTCCCTCCGCAGACCGGGATACGCAGTATTTT

d_gene: TRBD1
abundance: few
j_gene: TRBJ2-7
v_gene: TRBV7-9
CDR3aa: CASSLSSGTGIRYEQYF
CDR3nt: TGTGCCAGCAGCTTATCTTCGGGGACAGGGATCCGCTACGAGCAGTACTTC

d_gene: -
abundance: -
j_gene: TRBJ2-1
v_gene: TRBV12-5
CDR3aa: CASGLGPSEQFF
CDR3nt: TGTGCTAGTGGTTTGGGCCCCAGCGAGCAGTTCTTC

d_gene: TRBD2
abundance: -
j_gene: TRBJ2-1
v_gene: TRBV29-1
CDR3aa: CSGTSGVYNEQFF
CDR3nt: TGCAGCGGTACTAGCGGGGTCTACAATGAGCAGTTCTTC

d_gene: -
abundance: -
j_gene: TRBJ1-4
v_gene: TRBV20-1
CDR3aa: CSAPSVTNEKLFF
CDR3nt: TGCAGTGCTCCCAGTGTAACTAATGAAAAACTGTTTTTT

d_gene: -
abundance: -
j_gene: TRBJ1-2
v_gene: TRBV4-2
CDR3aa: CASSPEGGSNYGYTF
CDR3nt: TGTGCCAGCAGCCCCGAGGGGGGTTCTAACTATGGCTACACCTTC